This TCR beta chain was captured by sequencing in a study of OX40 agonist ivuxolimab in advanced cancers. Regarding the complete study: Ivuxolimab, which targeted the costimulatory receptor OX40 (CD134), was an agonistic, fully human IgG2 monoclonal antibody. Intravenous ivuxolimab was administered to patients every 2 weeks at six dose levels: 0.01, 0.1, 0.3, 1.5, 3 and 10 mg/kg. Among the roughly 50 dose-escalation patients, some 19 had hepatocellular carcinoma, some 15 melanoma, 9 renal cell carcinoma and 9 head and neck cancer. In the dose-escalation cohort, about four fifths of patients were male, and the mean age was roughly 56 years with a range of about 20 to 80. Patients were allowed to have had prior anti-PD-1, anti-PD-L1 or anti-CTLA-4 therapy, and more than 35% of the dose-escalation patients had been treated with checkpoint inhibitors. Partial responses were achieved by three dose-escalation patients, of whom one had hepatocellular carcinoma and two had cutaneous melanoma. Peripheral TCRbeta sequencing was intended to test whether TCR sequence diversity was altered and clonal T-cell expansion was caused by ivuxolimab. The paper reports the monotherapy dose-escalation portion (N of about 47 patients) of the phase I ivuxolimab trial.

In the case of this clone: Its antigen is not yet known. No base-level quality is on record; no much larger clone is a single base apart.

The trial excluded patients who had a history of autoimmune disease or were on systemic immunosuppression. Peripheral blood for TCR sequencing was drawn from every dose cohort at baseline, at cycle 4 day 1 and at cycle 7 day 1. The samples were taken from a phase I, first-in-human, multicenter, open-label dose-escalation trial of ivuxolimab. Adults with locally advanced or metastatic melanoma, renal cell, hepatocellular, or head and neck squamous cell carcinoma were enrolled in the trial. CD4+ and CD8+ T cells were sorted separately from peripheral blood before TCR sequencing. Findings and caveats that apply to the study as a whole: Antigen specificity was not determined for the clonally expanded peripheral T cells. After ivuxolimab, more expanded clones were found on average in CD8+ T cells than in CD4+ T cells. Partial responders in the 0.1-3.0 mg/kg groups had among the lowest normalized peripheral clonal expansion, especially among CD8+ T cells. At doses of 0.1 to 3.0 mg/kg, clonal expansion of both CD4+ and CD8+ blood T cells was observed from baseline to week 6. Low levels of normalized T-cell clonal expansion were also seen in some nonresponding patients.

Genomic DNA was isolated from the sorted cells so that the TCRbeta CDR3 region could be sequenced. TCRbeta CDR3 regions were sequenced using the immunoSEQ Assay. The source is immuneACCESS, and TCRdb retained only in-frame sequences with V and J called. Part of the clones is not carried over; for the studies checked, unresolved V genes explain less than half of this, and the remainder is unexplained. For this sample the table gives about 45,000 clones, of which 65% to 90% were detected only once. The ten largest clones capture roughly 2.1% of the sample. From the cysteine through the phenylalanine, the CDR3 covers 15 amino acids. CDR3 DNA only is kept here, 45 bases in frame from base 1. From a lookup of the germline V gene, CDR1 and CDR2 are MNHNS and SASEGT. V is pared back by 1 base and J by 5 bases, with 13 bases lying between the germline termini.

The receptor's source is an adult with an advanced solid tumor such as melanoma, head and neck, liver or kidney cancer. This sample comprised CD4+ or CD8+ T cells sorted from blood, obtained in a trial of the OX40 agonist ivuxolimab. Recombination connected TRBV6-1 to TRBJ2-3; the D region possibly corresponds to TRBD2 (6 bases align). The CDR3 protein sequence reads: CASSEEGRGKDTQYF. The DNA reads TGTGCCAGCAGTGAAGAGGGGCGCGGGAAAGATACGCAGTATTTT.